This record concerns one T cell receptor (beta chain) sequence. Libraries were prepared by immunoSEQ multiplex PCR; TCRdb keeps only in-frame clonotypes and omits some of them. The sample has 72,000 or so clones; 90% to 95% are singletons. This specimen comes from a study of technical replicates of blood from a few donors. The TCR comes from a human donor in good health. The sample taken for sequencing was T cells isolated from PBMCs.

CDR3 bases: TGTGCCAGCAGCTTAAACGGGGAGGCCGGGGAGCTGTTTTTT. Its protein product is CASSLNGEAGELFF. The chain recombines TRBV11-3 with TRBJ2-2; TRBD2 might be the D (6 bases). V was clipped by 2 bases and J by 6 bases, with 10 bases between them. CDR3 length equals 14 residues. The V gene's germline CDR1 is SGHNT and CDR2 YENEEA. The variable domain in full, completed from reference TRBV11-3 and TRBJ2-2, reads EAGVVQSPRYKIIEKKQPVAFWCNPISGHNTLYWYLQNLGQGPELLIRYENEEAVDDSQLPKDRFSAERLKGVDSTLKIQPAELGDSAVYLCASSLNGEAGELFFGEGSRLTVL.